These T cell receptor beta chains were read from a single sample in a study of T-cell reconstitution after alpha-beta-depleted transplantation in children. TCRdb used MiXCR to reprocess the PCR reads, holding one entry per CDR3 protein. In the table there are 200,000 to 250,000 distinct CDR3 sequences, 6.6% of which are singletons. The sample here was PBMCs, taken before TCRalphabeta/CD19-depleted stem cell transplant. All receptors derive from a boy younger than 10 with acute lymphoblastic leukemia, due to receive a stem cell transplant. Each CDR3 is given with its conserved first and last residue. D genes are given only for firm matches. A clone size is listed for some rows: how often the clone was seen (once, few, many), or a class if it is expanded.

V gene: TRBV14
J gene: TRBJ2-1
clone size: many
D gene: NA
CDR3 protein: CASSQAVGLTYNEQFF
CDR3 DNA: TGTGCCAGCAGCCAAGCGGTCGGCTTGACCTACAATGAGCAGTTCTTC

V gene: TRBV29-1
J gene: TRBJ2-2
clone size: many
D gene: TRBD2
CDR3 protein: CSVNSGTGELFF
CDR3 DNA: TGCAGCGTGAATAGCGGGACCGGGGAGCTGTTTTTT

V gene: TRBV18
J gene: TRBJ1-4
clone size: many
D gene: NA
CDR3 protein: CASSPGATNEKLFF
CDR3 DNA: TGTGCCAGCTCACCAGGGGCGACTAATGAAAAACTGTTTTTT

V gene: TRBV20-1
J gene: TRBJ1-3
clone size: NA
D gene: NA
CDR3 protein: CSARVTGISGNTIYF
CDR3 DNA: TGCAGTGCTAGAGTTACAGGGATTTCAGGAAACACCATATATTTT

V gene: TRBV20-1
J gene: TRBJ1-1
clone size: many
D gene: NA
CDR3 protein: CSAPHTATAFF
CDR3 DNA: TGCAGTGCCCCGCACACGGCTACTGCTTTCTTT

V gene: TRBV10-3
J gene: TRBJ2-1
clone size: NA
D gene: NA
CDR3 protein: CAITAGHEQFF
CDR3 DNA: TGTGCCATCACTGCGGGCCATGAGCAGTTCTTC

V gene: TRBV29-1
J gene: TRBJ2-7
clone size: many
D gene: TRBD1
CDR3 protein: CSAGTGGDEQYF
CDR3 DNA: TGCAGCGCTGGGACAGGGGGCGATGAGCAGTACTTC

V gene: TRBV20-1
J gene: TRBJ1-1
clone size: many
D gene: TRBD1
CDR3 protein: CSARNGRFRTGTGTEAFF
CDR3 DNA: TGCAGTGCTAGAAACGGTCGATTTCGGACAGGGACAGGCACTGAAGCTTTCTTT

V gene: TRBV2
J gene: TRBJ1-1
clone size: NA
D gene: NA
CDR3 protein: CASCQGGEAFF
CDR3 DNA: TGTGCCAGCTGCCAGGGAGGTGAAGCTTTCTTT

V gene: TRBV29-1
J gene: TRBJ1-2
clone size: many
D gene: NA
CDR3 protein: CSVVTATPNYGYTF
CDR3 DNA: TGCAGCGTTGTGACAGCAACCCCTAACTATGGCTACACCTTC

V gene: TRBV10-2
J gene: TRBJ1-1
clone size: few
D gene: TRBD1
CDR3 protein: CASSVQGVSVNTEAFF
CDR3 DNA: TGCGCCAGCAGTGTACAGGGGGTCTCTGTGAACACTGAAGCTTTCTTT

V gene: TRBV11-2
J gene: TRBJ1-5
clone size: few
D gene: NA
CDR3 protein: CASSLEGLKNQPQHF
CDR3 DNA: TGTGCCAGCAGCTTAGAGGGGTTAAAGAATCAGCCCCAGCATTTT

V gene: TRBV7-2
J gene: TRBJ1-1
clone size: few
D gene: TRBD1
CDR3 protein: CASSTRTGSDTEAFF
CDR3 DNA: TGTGCCAGCAGCACGCGGACAGGGTCGGACACTGAAGCTTTCTTT

V gene: TRBV2
J gene: TRBJ2-3
clone size: many
D gene: NA
CDR3 protein: CANLQGVRDTQYF
CDR3 DNA: TGTGCCAACTTGCAAGGGGTTAGAGATACGCAGTATTTT

V gene: TRBV28
J gene: TRBJ2-3
clone size: many
D gene: NA
CDR3 protein: CASSLVLTDTQYF
CDR3 DNA: TGTGCCAGCAGTTTGGTCTTAACAGATACGCAGTATTTT

V gene: TRBV4-3
J gene: TRBJ2-2
clone size: many
D gene: TRBD2
CDR3 protein: CASSQVAGGTGELFF
CDR3 DNA: TGCGCCAGCAGCCAAGTAGCGGGAGGGACCGGGGAGCTGTTTTTT

V gene: TRBV3-1
J gene: TRBJ2-1
clone size: few
D gene: NA
CDR3 protein: CASSQSNPHDNEQFF
CDR3 DNA: TGTGCCAGCAGCCAATCGAACCCTCACGACAATGAGCAGTTCTTC

V gene: TRBV21-1
J gene: TRBJ2-4
clone size: NA
D gene: NA
CDR3 protein: CASSKSPIGSGRWNIQYF
CDR3 DNA: TGTGCCAGCAGCAAAAGTCCGATTGGTAGCGGGAGGTGGAACATTCAGTACTTC

V gene: TRBV7-2
J gene: TRBJ2-5
clone size: many
D gene: NA
CDR3 protein: CASSLARETQYF
CDR3 DNA: TGTGCCAGCAGTTTAGCTAGGGAGACCCAGTACTTC

V gene: TRBV20-1
J gene: TRBJ2-3
clone size: many
D gene: TRBD2
CDR3 protein: CSAKQTRGADTQYF
CDR3 DNA: TGCAGTGCTAAACAGACTCGGGGGGCAGATACGCAGTATTTT

V gene: TRBV5-5
J gene: TRBJ2-7
clone size: many
D gene: NA
CDR3 protein: CASSFFRLNSEQYF
CDR3 DNA: TGTGCCAGCAGCTTTTTCAGACTCAACTCCGAGCAGTACTTC

V gene: TRBV24-1
J gene: TRBJ2-3
clone size: many
D gene: TRBD1
CDR3 protein: CATSDPGQGGSTDTQYF
CDR3 DNA: TGTGCCACCAGTGACCCTGGACAGGGGGGGAGCACAGATACGCAGTATTTT

V gene: TRBV28
J gene: TRBJ1-5
clone size: many
D gene: NA
CDR3 protein: CASSQRRVGQPQHF
CDR3 DNA: TGTGCCAGCAGCCAAAGACGGGTCGGGCAGCCCCAGCATTTT

V gene: TRBV5-1
J gene: TRBJ2-5
clone size: many
D gene: NA
CDR3 protein: CASSLAGVEQETQYF
CDR3 DNA: TGCGCCAGCAGCTTGGCAGGCGTCGAGCAAGAGACCCAGTACTTC

V gene: TRBV12-3/TRBV12-4
J gene: TRBJ2-5
clone size: NA
D gene: TRBD2
CDR3 protein: CASSFMAGTSYQETQYF
CDR3 DNA: TGTGCCAGCAGTTTTATGGCGGGGACTAGCTACCAAGAGACCCAGTACTTC

V gene: TRBV12-3/TRBV12-4
J gene: TRBJ2-7
clone size: many
D gene: TRBD1
CDR3 protein: CASSFWDRVYEQYF
CDR3 DNA: TGTGCCAGCAGTTTTTGGGACAGGGTGTACGAGCAGTACTTC

V gene: TRBV25-1
J gene: TRBJ2-2
clone size: NA
D gene: NA
CDR3 protein: CASFSGELFF
CDR3 DNA: TGTGCCAGCTTTAGCGGGGAGCTGTTTTTT

V gene: TRBV28
J gene: TRBJ1-1
clone size: many
D gene: TRBD1
CDR3 protein: CASSSPGQNFF
CDR3 DNA: TGTGCCAGCAGTTCGCCGGGACAGAACTTCTTT

V gene: TRBV20-1
J gene: TRBJ2-2
clone size: many
D gene: TRBD1
CDR3 protein: CSAREGQLNTGELFF
CDR3 DNA: TGCAGTGCTAGAGAGGGACAGTTGAACACCGGGGAGCTGTTTTTT

V gene: TRBV24-1
J gene: TRBJ2-1
clone size: NA
D gene: TRBD1
CDR3 protein: CATSDLSDRGGYYEQFF
CDR3 DNA: TGTGCCACCAGTGATTTGTCGGACAGGGGAGGTTATTATGAGCAGTTCTTC

V gene: TRBV2
J gene: TRBJ2-7
clone size: few
D gene: NA
CDR3 protein: CASGRSPYEQYF
CDR3 DNA: TGTGCCAGCGGGCGGTCACCCTACGAGCAGTACTTC

V gene: TRBV30
J gene: TRBJ2-6
clone size: NA
D gene: TRBD2
CDR3 protein: CALREGLSGANVLTF
CDR3 DNA: TGTGCCTTACGGGAGGGGCTCTCTGGGGCCAACGTCCTGACTTTC

V gene: TRBV28
J gene: TRBJ1-1
clone size: many
D gene: NA
CDR3 protein: CASSRMDSLNTEAFF
CDR3 DNA: TGTGCCAGCAGTAGAATGGACAGCCTAAACACTGAAGCTTTCTTT

V gene: TRBV6-5
J gene: TRBJ1-1
clone size: NA
D gene: NA
CDR3 protein: CASSLSWRDFDMNTEAFF
CDR3 DNA: TGTGCCAGCAGTTTATCCTGGAGGGATTTTGACATGAACACTGAAGCTTTCTTT

V gene: TRBV7-9
J gene: TRBJ2-7
clone size: many
D gene: TRBD1
CDR3 protein: CASSSPGQPYEQYF
CDR3 DNA: TGTGCCAGCAGCTCACCGGGACAGCCCTACGAGCAGTACTTC

V gene: TRBV20-1
J gene: TRBJ2-1
clone size: NA
D gene: NA
CDR3 protein: CSARKRLVLEQFF
CDR3 DNA: TGCAGTGCTAGAAAGCGACTAGTCTTAGAGCAGTTCTTC

V gene: TRBV7-8
J gene: TRBJ2-1
clone size: few
D gene: TRBD2
CDR3 protein: CASSLWSGGRGYNEQFF
CDR3 DNA: TGTGCCAGCAGCTTATGGTCGGGAGGGCGGGGTTACAATGAGCAGTTCTTC

V gene: TRBV29-1
J gene: TRBJ2-7
clone size: few
D gene: NA
CDR3 protein: CSVEDQGDPGYEQYF
CDR3 DNA: TGCAGCGTTGAAGATCAAGGGGATCCAGGCTACGAGCAGTACTTC

V gene: TRBV20-1
J gene: TRBJ2-7
clone size: NA
D gene: NA
CDR3 protein: CSASGRGLYEQYF
CDR3 DNA: TGCAGTGCTAGTGGCAGGGGATTGTACGAGCAGTACTTC